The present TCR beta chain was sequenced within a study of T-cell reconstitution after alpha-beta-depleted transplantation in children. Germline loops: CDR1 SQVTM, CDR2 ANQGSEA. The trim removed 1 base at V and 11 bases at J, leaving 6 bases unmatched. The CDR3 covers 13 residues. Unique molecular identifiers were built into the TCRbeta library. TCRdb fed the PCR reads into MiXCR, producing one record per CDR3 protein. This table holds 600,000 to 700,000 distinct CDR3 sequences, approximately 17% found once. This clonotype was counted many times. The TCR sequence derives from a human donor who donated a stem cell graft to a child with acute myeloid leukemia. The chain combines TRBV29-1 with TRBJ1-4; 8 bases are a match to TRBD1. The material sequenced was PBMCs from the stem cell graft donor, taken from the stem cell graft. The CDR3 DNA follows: TGCAGCGTTGAAGGGGACAGGCAGCGGAAACTGTTTTTT. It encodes CSVEGDRQRKLFF.